Listed here is a single T cell receptor (beta chain). Antigen unknown. Trimming took 0 bases from V and 3 from J; bases not matched to a gene: 7. CDR3 length: 16 amino acids. CDR1 and CDR2 (germline): LGHNT, FRNRAP. The sample is drawn from a study of cytomegalovirus exposure and HLA in healthy donors. Study-level findings and limits: The study found most TCR sequences rare, yet found some public TCRs in many donors.

Data came from immunoSEQ multiplex PCR; TCRdb stores just in-frame clones and leaves some out. The table shows approximately 180,000 clones, with roughly 86% occurring only once. Input material: PBMCs. The chain carries TRBV12-5 and TRBJ2-5; 7 nucleotides match TRBD2. The origin of this receptor is a man younger than 35 in good health and CMV-seropositive. Written as DNA, the CDR3 is TGTGCTAGTGGTTTGGTACGGCGGGGGAAAGAAGAGACCCAGTACTTC. As protein: CASGLVRRGKEETQYF.